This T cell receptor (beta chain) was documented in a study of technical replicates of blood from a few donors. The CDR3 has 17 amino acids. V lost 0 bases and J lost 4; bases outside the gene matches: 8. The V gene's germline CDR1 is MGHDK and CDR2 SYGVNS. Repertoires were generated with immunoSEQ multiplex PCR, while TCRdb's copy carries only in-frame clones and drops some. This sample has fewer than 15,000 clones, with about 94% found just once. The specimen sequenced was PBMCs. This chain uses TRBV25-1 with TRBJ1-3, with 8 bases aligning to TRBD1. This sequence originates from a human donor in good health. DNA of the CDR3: TGTGCCAGCAGTGAATACTCTGGACAGGGTCGAGGAAACACCATATATTTT. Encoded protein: CASSEYSGQGRGNTIYF. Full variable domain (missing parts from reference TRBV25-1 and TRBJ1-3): EADIYQTPRYLVIGTGKKITLECSQTMGHDKMYWYQQDPGMELHLIHYSYGVNSTEKGDLSSESTVSRIRTEHFPLTLESARPSHTSQYLCASSEYSGQGRGNTIYFGEGSWLTVV.